One and the same sample provided the 5 T cell receptor beta chains below, sequenced in a study of T cells in Graves' hyperthyroidism and ophthalmopathy. Using RNA transcripts as the source, TCR beta CDR3 regions were amplified. Primed by the HTBI set, a first-round RT-PCR was run on the TCR CDR3. TCRdb fed the multiplex PCR reads into MiXCR, producing one record per CDR3 protein. This repertoire shows hundreds of thousands of distinct CDR3 sequences, around 15% found once; its top ten account for 3.8%. Sequencing was carried out using blood. These TCRs come from a woman aged 25 to 45 with Graves' hyperthyroidism.

This clonotype was detected a few times. The chain joins TRBV28 to TRBJ1-3; tentatively, D is TRBD1 (5 bases). CDR3 length equals 16 residues. Germline CDR1 is MDHEN and CDR2 is SYDVKM. Trimming left V 6 bases short and J 4 bases short, with 19 bases between. The CDR3 spells CASRPGRGRDGNTIYF. The CDR3 DNA reads as TGTGCCAGCAGACCCGGTAGGGGACGGGACGGAAACACCATATATTTT.

The chain is built from TRBV11-2 and TRBJ1-4; weak D call: TRBD1 (6 bases). The germline V gene has CDR1 SGHAT and CDR2 FQNNGV. The CDR3 runs to 16 residues. The V end lost 3 bases, the J end lost 10 bases, and 21 bases lay between the germline ends. The CDR3 loop is CASSLTPGTRDGKLFF. CDR3 DNA sequence: TGTGCCAGCAGCTTGACCCCCGGGACACGCGACGGAAAACTGTTTTTT.

V usage is TRBV27 and J usage is TRBJ1-3; maybe TRBD1 (5 bases). The CDR3 runs 16 residues. Per germline, CDR1 MNHEY and CDR2 SMNVEV (reference sequence). V lost 6 bases and J lost 0, with 15 bases in between. DNA of the CDR3: TGTGCCAGCAGGACCACAGGAGGCTACTCTGGAAACACCATATATTTT. It codes for CASRTTGGYSGNTIYF.

This clonotype has a handful of counts. The chain carries TRBV19 and TRBJ2-3; 8 positions agree with TRBD2. V was clipped by 1 base and J by 1 base; unmatched bases: 4. The CDR3 is 16 residues long. The germline CDR1 and CDR2 sequences are LNHDA and SQIVND (reference sequence). In DNA, the CDR3 is TGTGCCAGTAGTATAGTCACAGCGGGAGGCACAGATACGCAGTATTTT. The encoded protein is CASSIVTAGGTDTQYF.

This clonotype was seen many times. The V call is TRBV28, the J call TRBJ1-5; no definite D call. Between the trimmed V and J ends, which lost 7 bases and 3 bases, there was a span of 16 bases. The germline V gene encodes CDR1 MDHEN and CDR2 SYDVKM. The CDR3 is made up of 15 amino acids. The CDR3 DNA is TGTGCCAGCACTCACTCGGCACAGCTCAATCAGCCCCAGCATTTT. Amino acids: CASTHSAQLNQPQHF.